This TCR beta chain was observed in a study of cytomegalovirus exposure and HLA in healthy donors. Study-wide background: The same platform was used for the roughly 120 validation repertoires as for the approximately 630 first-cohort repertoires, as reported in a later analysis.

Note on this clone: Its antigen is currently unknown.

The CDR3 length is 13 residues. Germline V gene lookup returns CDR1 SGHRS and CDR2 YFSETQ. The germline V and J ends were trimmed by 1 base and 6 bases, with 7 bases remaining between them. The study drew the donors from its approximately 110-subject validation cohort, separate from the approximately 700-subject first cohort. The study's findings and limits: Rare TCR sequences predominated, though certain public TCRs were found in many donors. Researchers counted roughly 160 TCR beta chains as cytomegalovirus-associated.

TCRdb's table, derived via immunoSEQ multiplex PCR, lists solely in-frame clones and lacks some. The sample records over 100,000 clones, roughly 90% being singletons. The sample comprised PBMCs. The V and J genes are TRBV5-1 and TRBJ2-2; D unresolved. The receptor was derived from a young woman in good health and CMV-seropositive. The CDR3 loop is CASSLTKPGELFF. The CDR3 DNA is TGCGCCAGCAGCTTGACGAAGCCCGGGGAGCTGTTTTTT.